This T cell receptor beta chain is drawn from a study of control samples from healthy donors and cancer patients (dated by TCRdb to about 2020). CDR1 and CDR2, looked up from the germline V gene, are KGHSH and LQKENI. Cut back by 0 bases and 5 bases, the V and J ends lie 10 bases apart. The CDR3 runs 15 residues from the cysteine to the phenylalanine. Of the read, only the CDR3 DNA is kept; its 45 bases are in frame from base 1. A remark on this clone: This receptor's antigen is unknown. Within one base of it there is no much larger clone, and no base qualities were kept.

Library generation was performed with the immunoSEQ multiplex PCR assay. The clones in this table, taken by TCRdb from immuneACCESS, are in-frame only. Not every clone is retained; where verified, under half of the shortfall comes from an unresolved V gene, and the cause of the rest is unknown. Across this sample there are 150,000 or so clones, with approximately 94% seen only once. The top ten clones comprise 4.5% to 6% of the sample. Recombination joined TRBV18 with TRBJ1-4; the D gene remains uncertain. This receptor was obtained from a man aged 35 to 55 in good health. Source material: blood. The bases are TGTGCCAGCTCACCACCGAGAGGATACAATGAAAAACTGTTTTTT. Its amino acids are CASSPPRGYNEKLFF.